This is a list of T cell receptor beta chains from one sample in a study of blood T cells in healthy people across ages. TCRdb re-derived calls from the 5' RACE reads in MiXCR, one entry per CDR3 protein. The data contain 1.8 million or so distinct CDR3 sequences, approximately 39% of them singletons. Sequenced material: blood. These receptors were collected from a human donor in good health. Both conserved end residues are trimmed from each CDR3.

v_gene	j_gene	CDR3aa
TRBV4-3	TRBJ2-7	ASSQEDQGPYEQY
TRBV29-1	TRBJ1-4	SVLHSEKLF
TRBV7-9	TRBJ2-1	ASRERTGGNEQF
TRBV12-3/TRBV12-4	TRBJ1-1	ASSFGQVSNTEAF
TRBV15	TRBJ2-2	ATSLGSTGELF
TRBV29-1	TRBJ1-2	SVGTGNYGYT
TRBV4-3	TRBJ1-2	ASSRGNGYT
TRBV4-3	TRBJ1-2	ASSQDEATGFGYT
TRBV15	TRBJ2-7	ATSRDGGYEQY
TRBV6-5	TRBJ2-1	ASSYSMVAEQF
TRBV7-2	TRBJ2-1	ASSSRSGAYNEQF
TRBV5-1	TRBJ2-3	ASSDYSGGGENTQY
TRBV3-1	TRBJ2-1	ASSQQPIEQF